This T cell receptor (beta chain) was sequenced for a study of CD8 T cells in ankylosing spondylitis. General study findings and limits: Apparently characteristic of ankylosing spondylitis blood was a TCR beta motif (about 8 highly homologous variants).

In germline, CDR1 is MNHEY, CDR2 SVGAGI. Trimming took 3 bases from V and 6 from J; bases not matched to a gene: 8. The CDR3 loop spans 15 amino acids. MiXCR, run by TCRdb on the 5' RACE reads, gives a single entry per CDR3 protein. The sample has 290,000 or so distinct CDR3 sequences, less than 25% seen once. This clonotype was picked up a small number of times. Its antigen is undetermined. The TCR sequence derives from a female donor with ankylosing spondylitis or in good health (not recorded which). Sequenced input: blood, either unsorted or a sorted T cell fraction (not recorded which). The V call is TRBV6-5, the J call TRBJ2-5, with TRBD1 identical over 9 bases. CDR3 sequence: CASSYGGQGRKTQYF. In DNA, the CDR3 is TGTGCCAGCAGTTATGGGGGACAGGGTAGAAAGACCCAGTACTTC.